This paragraph covers one T cell receptor beta chain sequence. This sample was included in a study of blood T cell repertoires in COVID-19. Measured with immunoSEQ multiplex PCR; TCRdb has only the in-frame clones, and not every one. Of some 120,000 clones listed, 75% to 85% are singletons. What was sequenced was peripheral blood. The TCR comes from a man aged 35 to 55 with active or convalescent COVID-19.

The CDR3 here is CASSQELNTEAFF. The CDR3 DNA follows: TGTGCCAGCAGTCAGGAACTGAACACTGAAGCTTTCTTT. J is TRBJ1-1 and V is TRBV6-4, with D uncertain. V lost 5 bases and J lost 0, with 7 bases in between. This CDR3 has 13 amino acids. Germline V CDR1 and CDR2: MRHNA, SNTAGT.